This TCR beta chain stems from a study of blood T cell repertoires in COVID-19. This CDR3 is 17 amino acids long. In the source study's methods: For nucleated cells, counts were estimated from reference gene primer amplification. The method was immunoSEQ multiplex PCR; TCRdb's version includes in-frame clones alone and lacks a portion of them. V, J and clone size are taken as reported in that table, and D and trimming were inferred from the DNA itself. The sample includes under 200,000 clones, about 85% seen only once; the top ten take 13%. The TCR comes from a man in his sixties or seventies who had recovered from COVID-19. The chain is built from TRBV21-1 and TRBJ2-3; no check of the table's D call, TRBD2, against the DNA was made. TRBV21-1 has pseudogene status. Source material: peripheral blood. The CDR3 loop reads CASKYTKGEISTDTQYF. The CDR3 nucleotides read TGTGCCAGCAAATACACTAAGGGAGAAATTAGCACAGATACGCAGTATTTT.